What follows describes a single T cell receptor (beta chain). Its antigen is not identified. Despite likely unrecorded immune exposures, the donors were nominally healthy at the time of sampling. The data stem from a study of cytomegalovirus exposure and HLA in healthy donors. As for the study in general: Ancestry clustering placed about four fifths of 350 to 500 genotyped donors in the Caucasian-associated cluster.

The germline gives CDR1 SEHNR, CDR2 FQNEAQ (reference sequence). CDR3 length equals 12 residues. J gave up 4 bases and V 4 bases, and 0 bases lay outside the gene matches. This PCR relied on a set of 60 Vbeta primers and 13 Jbeta primers. The protocol was immunoSEQ multiplex PCR, while the TCRdb copy is restricted to in-frame clones and leaves out a portion. The repertoire includes about 170,000 clones, over 65% of them detected once, and 0.75% to 0.8% sits in the top ten. Findings of the study overall: Researchers catalogued approximately 170 TCR beta chains as cytomegalovirus-associated. Accounts indicate the classifier identified cytomegalovirus status with strong specificity and sensitivity.

Sequences were obtained from PBMCs. The V and J genes are TRBV7-9 and TRBJ2-5; TRBD2 agrees at 7 bases. This sequence was found in a female donor in good health and CMV-seronegative. The CDR3 sequence is CASSWGGETQYF. DNA for the CDR3: TGTGCCAGCAGCTGGGGGGGAGAGACCCAGTACTTC.